Shown below are 9 T cell receptor beta chains from a single sample sequenced in a study of control samples from healthy donors and cancer patients. Here immunoSEQ multiplex PCR was the method, and the copy in TCRdb shows in-frame clones only, minus some. The data contain around 90,000 clones, approximately 89% of them singletons. The sequencing sample was made of blood. The source of these receptors is a man aged 30-40 years in good health.

The chain employs TRBV6-5 and TRBJ2-1; D might be TRBD1 (5 bases). CDR1 and CDR2 (germline): MNHEY, SVGAGI. V lost 4 bases, J lost 6 bases, and 10 bases lay in between. The CDR3 consists of 13 residues. CDR3 DNA: TGTGCCAGCAGTTTCCAGGGCAGCAATGAGCAGTTCTTC. Encoded protein: CASSFQGSNEQFF.

The chain has TRBV5-8 and TRBJ2-3, with D perhaps matching TRBD2 (7 bases). CDR1 and CDR2 from the germline V gene are SGHTS and YDEGEE. The CDR3 spans 17 residues. Trimming shortened V by 1 base and J by 0 bases, and 15 bases separated the two germline ends. CDR3 loop: CASSLLWGGRSTDTQYF. As DNA, the CDR3 is TGTGCCAGCAGCTTGCTCTGGGGGGGGCGGAGCACAGATACGCAGTATTTT.

The chain recombines TRBV19 with TRBJ1-5, with a tentative D call TRBD1 (5 bases). The V gene lost 4 bases and the J gene lost 1 base, with 14 bases spanning the gap. CDR3 length equals 16 residues. Germline V lookup: CDR1 LNHDA, CDR2 SQIVND (reference sequence). Here the CDR3 DNA reads TGTGCCAGTAGTAAAACGACAGTTACAAGCAATCAGCCCCAGCATTTT. It yields the protein CASSKTTVTSNQPQHF.

The genes are TRBV21-1 and TRBJ2-7. TRBV21-1 is shown as a pseudogene. The CDR3 runs to 17 residues. The CDR3 coding sequence is TGTGCCAGCAGCACATCACCGGGACCCCAAAGAATTTACGAGCAGTACGTC. It yields the protein CASSTSPGPQRIYEQYV.

The rearrangement links TRBV5-1 to TRBJ1-6, with TRBD1 matching 8 bases. Trimming at V came to 0 bases and at J to 8 bases, leaving 4 bases not matched to a gene. Germline loops: CDR1 SGHRS, CDR2 YFSETQ. The CDR3 covers 15 residues. CDR3 amino acids: CASSLGGRGHSPLHF. In DNA, the CDR3 is TGCGCCAGCAGCTTGGGCGGCAGGGGGCATTCACCCCTCCACTTT. The full variable domain, with the rest looked up from reference TRBV5-1 and TRBJ1-6, is KAGVTQTPRYLIKTRGQQVTLSCSPISGHRSVSWYQQTPGQGLQFLFEYFSETQRNKGNFPGRFSGRQFSNSRSEMNVSTLELGDSALYLCASSLGGRGHSPLHFGNGTRLTVT.

The chain employs TRBV15 and TRBJ1-5; no definite D call. CDR3 length equals 12 residues. V was trimmed by 1 base and J by 7 bases, leaving 5 bases between them. Germline CDR1 LNHNV, CDR2 YYDKDF (reference sequence). The CDR3 bases are TGTGCCACCAGCAGAGTGGCACAGCCCCAGCATTTT. Its translation: CATSRVAQPQHF.

The chain employs TRBV24-1 and TRBJ1-4; D remains ambiguous. Germline-derived CDR1 and CDR2 are KGHDR and SFDVKD. Trimming shortened V by 7 bases and J by 5 bases, and 7 bases separated the two germline ends. The CDR3 is 12 amino acids. The CDR3 loop reads CATSSRNEKLFF. The CDR3 region has the DNA TGTGCCACCAGCTCTCGGAATGAAAAACTGTTTTTT.

This chain uses TRBV9 with TRBJ2-3, with 11 positions matching TRBD1. Trimming removed 2 bases from V and 2 bases from J; junction bases left unmatched: 1. The V gene's germline CDR1 is SGDLS and CDR2 YYNGEE. The CDR3 totals 15 residues. For the CDR3, the DNA is TGTGCCAGCAGCGTGGGACAGGGGGTCACAGATACGCAGTATTTT. It translates to CASSVGQGVTDTQYF.

This chain uses TRBV5-1 with TRBJ2-1; tentatively, D is TRBD1 or TRBD2 (7 bases each). Trimming pared 0 bases from V and 5 bases from J, leaving 24 bases between. There are 19 residues in the CDR3. The germline V gene encodes CDR1 SGHRS and CDR2 YFSETQ. The CDR3 protein is CASSLATGGKGGMNNEQFF. The CDR3 DNA reads TGCGCCAGCAGCTTGGCGACGGGGGGTAAAGGGGGCATGAACAATGAGCAGTTCTTC.